The 16 T cell receptor beta chains given below trace back to one sample, sequenced in a study of blood T cell repertoires in COVID-19 (dated by TCRdb to 2018 to 2021). The protocol used for the library was the immunoSEQ multiplex PCR assay. TCRdb holds this immuneACCESS table with in-frame rearrangements only. Some clones are missing; in checked studies, unresolved V genes explain under half, and the rest has no known cause. A total of roughly 57,000 clones appear in this sample, 80% to 95% of them only once. About 15% of the sample rests with the top ten. Sequences were obtained from peripheral blood. Every receptor here comes from an older man with acute or convalescent COVID-19.

This chain joins TRBV28 and TRBJ1-5, with D tentatively TRBD1 (6 bases). The V end was cut by 7 bases, the J end by 0 bases, with 10 bases between. The CDR3 covers 14 residues. The germline CDR1 and CDR2 sequences are MDHEN and SYDVKM. CDR3 sequence: CASNTGYSNQPQHF. CDR3 coding DNA: TGTGCCAGCAATACAGGGTATAGCAATCAGCCCCAGCATTTT.

This clone was picked up a small number of times. The chain combines TRBV5-4 with TRBJ1-4, with 8 bases lining up with TRBD1. Germline CDR1 and CDR2: SGHNT and YYREEE (reference sequence). V shed 6 bases and J 7 bases; nucleotides not matched to a gene: 5. The CDR3 has 13 amino acids. CDR3 nucleotides: TGTGCCAGCACCGACAGGGGAAGTGAAAAACTGTTTTTT. Translation gives CASTDRGSEKLFF.

The rearrangement links TRBV5-4 to TRBJ2-6; a weak D match, TRBD1 (5 bases). Trimming stripped 4 bases from V and 0 bases from J, with 17 bases between. Per germline, CDR1 SGHNT and CDR2 YYREEE (reference sequence). The CDR3 totals 18 residues. The CDR3 DNA is TGTGCCAGCAGCCCCCCGGAGAGACAGAGCTCTGGGGCCAACGTCCTGACTTTC. This codes for CASSPPERQSSGANVLTF.

The chain couples TRBV5-4 to TRBJ1-1; TRBD1 might be the D (6 bases). The CDR3 length is 15 residues. V was shortened by 5 bases and J by 1 base, with 15 bases between the two germline ends. CDR1 and CDR2 (germline): SGHNT, YYREEE (reference sequence). In DNA, the CDR3 is TGTGCCAGCAGTTTTGACGACAGGCGGAACACTGAAGCTTTCTTT. Amino acid sequence: CASSFDDRRNTEAFF.

The V call is TRBV6-6, the J call TRBJ2-2; unclear D gene. V lost 0 bases and J lost 7, with 15 bases in between. Germline V gives CDR1 MNHNY, CDR2 SVGAGI (reference sequence). The CDR3 is 16 residues long. The DNA for the CDR3 is TGTGCCAGCAGTTACTCGTTGGCCCGTCGAGGCGGGGAGCTGTTTTTT. The encoded protein is CASSYSLARRGGELFF.

The V call is TRBV7-6, the J call TRBJ1-5, with 8 nucleotides matching TRBD1. The CDR3 consists of 14 residues. The germline V gene encodes CDR1 SGHVS and CDR2 FNYEAQ. The J segment lost 6 bases and the V segment lost 5 bases, leaving 6 bases of the junction unmatched. This CDR3 reads CASSPSTGAQPQHF. The CDR3 DNA follows: TGTGCCAGCAGCCCATCGACAGGGGCTCAGCCCCAGCATTTT.

The chain's CDR3 is CASTGTAAGANVLTF. The CDR3, as DNA: TGTGCCAGCACTGGGACTGCTGCTGGGGCCAACGTCCTGACTTTC. The chain recombines TRBV2 with TRBJ2-6; possibly TRBD2 for D (6 bases). The V end lost 7 bases, the J end lost 2 bases, and 12 bases lay between the germline ends. From germline, CDR1 is SNHLY and CDR2 FYNNEI. The CDR3 has 15 residues.

V and J are TRBV3-1 (or the pseudogene TRBV3-2) and TRBJ1-1; D gene unclear. The CDR3 is 14 amino acids. Germline-derived CDR1 and CDR2 are LGHDT and YNNKEL (reference sequence). V lost 3 bases and J lost 2, with 10 bases in between. The CDR3 DNA is TGTGCCAGCAGCCAGGGAGGCCTAAACACTGAAGCTTTCTTT. Its translation: CASSQGGLNTEAFF.

This clone showed up just once. The J gene is TRBJ2-6, the V gene TRBV19; weak D call: TRBD2 (6 bases). Trimming took off 4 bases at V and 4 bases at J, with 14 bases between the two ends. The CDR3 spans 16 residues. The germline CDR1 and CDR2 sequences are LNHDA and SQIVND (reference sequence). The DNA of the CDR3 is TGTGCCAGTAGTAGGGACTTTCCTATGGGGGCCAACGTCCTGACTTTC. Its protein is CASSRDFPMGANVLTF.

This CDR3 reads CATKTATNEKLFF. The CDR3 DNA reads TGTGCCACCAAAACAGCAACTAATGAAAAACTGTTTTTT. V and J are TRBV15 and TRBJ1-4; D gene ambiguous. Germline V CDR1 and CDR2: LNHNV, YYDKDF (reference sequence). The CDR3 consists of 13 residues. The V and J ends lost 7 bases and 0 bases respectively, with 6 bases between them.

V gene TRBV9 combines with J gene TRBJ2-1; a weak D match, TRBD1 (7 bases). The V gene lost 4 bases and the J gene lost 1 base, with 18 bases spanning the gap. This CDR3 is 17 amino acids long. Germline V gene data show CDR1 as SGDLS and CDR2 as YYNGEE. CDR3 nucleotide sequence: TGTGCCAGCAGCCCCCAGGGGGGTCGGTTGTCCTACAATGAGCAGTTCTTC. It specifies CASSPQGGRLSYNEQFF.

The CDR3 loop is CASSYSPTGEQETQYF. The CDR3 nucleotides read TGTGCCAGCAGTTATTCCCCGACAGGGGAACAAGAGACCCAGTACTTC. This rearrangement joins TRBV5-5 to TRBJ2-5, with TRBD1 matching over 8 bases. After removal of 5 bases from V and 2 bases from J, the junction contained 11 bases not matched to a gene. This CDR3 spans 16 amino acids. In germline, CDR1 is SGHKS, CDR2 YYEKEE (reference sequence).

V and J are TRBV25-1 and TRBJ2-5, with TRBD2 as a possible D gene (6 bases). V lost 5 bases and J 6 bases, leaving 10 bases between the germline ends. This CDR3 contains 12 residues. Per the germline V gene, CDR1 is MGHDK and CDR2 is SYGVNS. CDR3 bases: TGTGCCAGCAGTCGGGGGATGCAGACCCAGTACTTC. Translating it yields CASSRGMQTQYF.

This chain joins TRBV5-1 and TRBJ1-4; D ambiguous. CDR1 is SGHRS, CDR2 YFSETQ, per germline. The length of the CDR3 is 15 residues. V was shortened by 4 bases and J by 0 bases, with 10 bases between the two germline ends. CDR3 nucleotides: TGCGCCAGCAGCCGGGCGGGCGCAACTAATGAAAAACTGTTTTTT. It translates to CASSRAGATNEKLFF.

The chain has TRBV7-6 and TRBJ1-6; possibly TRBD1 for D (6 bases). Germline V gene lookup returns CDR1 SGHVS and CDR2 FNYEAQ. V was shortened by 2 bases and J by 7 bases, with 12 bases between the two germline ends. The CDR3 is 15 residues long. The CDR3 protein is CASSLLAGANSPLHF. The CDR3 nucleotides read TGTGCCAGCAGCTTATTGGCAGGGGCCAATTCACCCCTCCACTTT.

As DNA, the CDR3 is TGTGCCAGCAGCCAAGCCCGGGACTTCCCGTTCTTC. As protein: CASSQARDFPFF. V and J are TRBV14 and TRBJ2-1, with D perhaps TRBD2 (6 bases). Trimming shortened V by 1 base and J by 15 bases, and 13 bases separated the two germline ends. The CDR3 has 12 residues. The V gene's germline CDR1 is SGHDN and CDR2 FVKESK.